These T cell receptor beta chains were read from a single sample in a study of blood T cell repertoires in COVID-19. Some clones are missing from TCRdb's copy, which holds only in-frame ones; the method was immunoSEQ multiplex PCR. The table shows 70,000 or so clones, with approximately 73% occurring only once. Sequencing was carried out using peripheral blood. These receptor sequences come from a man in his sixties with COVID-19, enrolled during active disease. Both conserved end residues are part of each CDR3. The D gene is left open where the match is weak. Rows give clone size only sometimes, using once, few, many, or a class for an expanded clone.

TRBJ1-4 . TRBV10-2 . CASRPGHTEEKLFF TGCGCCAGCAGACCGGGACATACTGAAGAAAAACTGTTTTTT
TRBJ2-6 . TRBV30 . CAWINPLSGANVLTF TGTGCCTGGATTAATCCCCTCTCTGGGGCCAACGTCCTGACTTTC
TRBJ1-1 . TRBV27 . CASSPRGRVVGGSSEAFF TGTGCCAGCAGTCCCCGAGGCAGGGTCGTCGGTGGATCGTCTGAAGCTTTCTTT
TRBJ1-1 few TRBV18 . CASSPQAENTEAFF TGTGCCAGCTCACCACAAGCCGAGAACACTGAAGCTTTCTTT
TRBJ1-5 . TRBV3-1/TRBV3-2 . CASSQNQGSANQPQHF TGTGCCAGCAGCCAAAATCAGGGAAGTGCCAATCAGCCCCAGCATTTT
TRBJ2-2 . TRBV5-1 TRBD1 CASSLGTGVTGELFF TGCGCCAGCAGCTTGGGGACAGGGGTAACCGGGGAGCTGTTTTTT
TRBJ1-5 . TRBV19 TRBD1 CATSEGQGYQPQHF TGTGCCACCTCCGAGGGACAGGGTTATCAGCCCCAGCATTTT
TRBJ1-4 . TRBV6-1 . CASSEEWADPVREKLFF TGTGCCAGCAGTGAAGAGTGGGCAGATCCCGTCCGCGAAAAACTGTTTTTT
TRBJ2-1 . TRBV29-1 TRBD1 CSVEAATGTGSYNEQFF TGCAGCGTTGAAGCTGCGACCGGGACAGGGTCCTACAATGAGCAGTTCTTC
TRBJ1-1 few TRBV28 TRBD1 CASSSTGDNTEAFF TGTGCCAGCAGTTCCACAGGGGATAACACTGAAGCTTTCTTT